Below, 2 T cell receptor beta chains from the same sample are listed, as sequenced in a study of T cells in Graves' hyperthyroidism and ophthalmopathy. Using RNA transcripts as the source, TCR beta CDR3 regions were amplified. TCR CDR3 regions were first amplified by RT-PCR with HTBI primers. TCRdb reanalysed the multiplex PCR reads using MiXCR and keeps one entry per CDR3 protein. The sample has hundreds of thousands of distinct CDR3 sequences; about 45% are singletons. The specimen was peripheral blood or thyroid tissue (not recorded which). Source of these receptors: an adult man with Graves' disease, either hyperthyroidism or ophthalmopathy (not recorded which).

This sequence joins TRBV5-1 and TRBJ1-2, with a possible D match to TRBD1 (5 bases). V was cut by 6 bases and J by 1 base, with 16 bases left in between. The germline CDR1 and CDR2 sequences are SGHRS and YFSETQ. The CDR3 totals 15 residues. CDR3 loop: CASKTENDINYGYTF. Here the CDR3 DNA reads TGCGCCAGCAAGACAGAAAACGACATTAACTATGGCTACACCTTC.

V usage is TRBV7-2 and J usage is TRBJ2-7; 7 bases are a match to TRBD2. The germline CDR1 and CDR2 sequences are SGHTA and FQGNSA. V gave up 7 bases and J gave up 2 bases; unmatched junction bases: 8. The CDR3 has 14 residues. The CDR3: CASTPSGLTYEQYF. The CDR3 region has the DNA TGTGCCAGCACCCCCTCGGGACTAACCTACGAGCAGTACTTC.